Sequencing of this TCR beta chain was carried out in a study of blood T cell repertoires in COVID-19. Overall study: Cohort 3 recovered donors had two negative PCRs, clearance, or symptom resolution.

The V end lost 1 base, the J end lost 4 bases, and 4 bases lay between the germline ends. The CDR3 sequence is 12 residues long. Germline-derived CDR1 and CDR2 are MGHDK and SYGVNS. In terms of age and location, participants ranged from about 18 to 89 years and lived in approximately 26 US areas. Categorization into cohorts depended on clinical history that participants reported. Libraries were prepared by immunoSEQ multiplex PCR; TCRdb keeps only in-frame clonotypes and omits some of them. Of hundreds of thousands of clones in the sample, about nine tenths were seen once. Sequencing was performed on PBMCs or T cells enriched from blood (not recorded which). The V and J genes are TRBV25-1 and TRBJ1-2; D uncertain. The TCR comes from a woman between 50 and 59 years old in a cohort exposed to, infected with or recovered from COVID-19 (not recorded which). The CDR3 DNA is TGTGCCAGCAGTGAATCAGGCTATGGCTACACCTTC. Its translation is CASSESGYGYTF.